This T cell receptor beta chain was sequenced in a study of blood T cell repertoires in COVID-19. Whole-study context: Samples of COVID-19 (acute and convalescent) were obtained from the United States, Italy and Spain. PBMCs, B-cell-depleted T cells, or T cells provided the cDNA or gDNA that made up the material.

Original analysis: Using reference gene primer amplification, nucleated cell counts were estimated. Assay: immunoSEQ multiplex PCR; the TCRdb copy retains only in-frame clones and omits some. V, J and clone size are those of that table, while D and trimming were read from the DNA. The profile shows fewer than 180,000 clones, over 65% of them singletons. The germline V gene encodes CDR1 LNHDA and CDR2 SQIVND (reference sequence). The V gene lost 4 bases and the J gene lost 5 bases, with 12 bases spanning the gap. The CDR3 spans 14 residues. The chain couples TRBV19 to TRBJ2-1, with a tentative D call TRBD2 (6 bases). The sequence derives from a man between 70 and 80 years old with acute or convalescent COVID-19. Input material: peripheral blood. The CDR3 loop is CASSRTGDHNEQFF. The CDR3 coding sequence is TGTGCCAGTAGTAGAACGGGGGATCACAATGAGCAGTTCTTC.